The sequence of this T cell receptor beta chain was determined in a study of CD8+ T cells in alopecia areata (dated by TCRdb to the late 2010s). Broadly, across the study: The treated patients took part in an open-label pilot trial in which moderate-to-severe alopecia areata was treated with oral tofacitinib at 5 to 10 mg twice daily. Patients stayed on tofacitinib for 6 to 18 months and then had 6 months of follow-up off drug so that delayed response and recurrence could be assessed. For the treated patients, the SALT score, which quantifies what percentage of scalp surface area is affected, served as the measure of disease severity. In both human patients and the C3H/HeJ mouse model, the study applied high-throughput TCRbeta sequencing to look at T cell clonal expansion in alopecia areata. Human TCRbeta sequencing covered scalp tissue and sorted CD4+ and CD8+ peripheral blood T cells from patchy and totalis/universalis alopecia areata patients and healthy controls. Patients on tofacitinib were biopsied at baseline and after 4 and 24 weeks of treatment, and several of the patients also had a later scalp biopsy. Scalp clonality was compared across normal scalp (n=4), patchy alopecia areata scalp (n=8), and alopecia totalis/universalis scalp (n=8). RNA came from the PAXgene miRNA kit for fixed scalp, the miRNeasy kit for PBMCs, and the RNeasy kit for mouse skin. immunoSEQ multiplex PCR using 35 Vbeta forward primers and 13 Jbeta reverse primers was used to amplify TCRbeta CDR3 regions.

As regards this clone: This receptor's antigen is unknown. No base quality information exists; no much larger clone differs at one position.

The time point label on this specimen signifies: more than three weeks on oral tofacitinib. The sample's treatment or condition, from its label and the paper: oral pan-JAK inhibitor, 5-10 mg twice daily. Lesional scalp punch biopsies and peripheral blood were obtained from alopecia areata patients. PBMCs were separated by density centrifugation and stained for CD3, CD4 and CD8, after which CD4+ and CD8+ T cells were sorted on a FACSAria. Beyond this particular receptor, the publication reports: With tofacitinib, both scalp clonality and the number of expanded CD8+ clones among the top 100 scalp clones went down significantly. Because the treated cohort was small and had only one nonresponder, larger studies are needed to examine links between baseline CD8+ expansion and response. Scalp TCR repertoire analysis is complicated because resident alphabeta T cells in normal human skin are also sequenced, whereas mouse skin is dominated by gammadelta T cells. Lesional scalp, especially in alopecia totalis/universalis, showed higher clonality and more expanded CD8+ clones than normal scalp, suggesting antigenic drive. Shared TCR sequences between patients were less evident than in mice, which may be partly attributable to HLA diversity in the patient population. Many expanded lesional clones persisted in scalp and blood during tofacitinib treatment, which may partly explain relapse after stopping treatment.

The library was made by the immunoSEQ multiplex PCR assay. To provide template for TCR sequencing, every sample had RNA extracted and reverse transcribed into cDNA. First-strand cDNA was synthesized with SuperScript III using a 2:1 mix of oligo-dT and random hexamers. A synthetic immune receptor repertoire was used to measure amplification bias, and any remaining bias was corrected computationally. Concerning the study's data processing: Raw reads were preprocessed for error removal, and CDR3 was defined according to IMGT conventions as running from the conserved cysteine to phenylalanine. Clonality was computed by normalizing Shannon entropy by log2 of the number of productive unique TCRs and subtracting the result from 1. Whether each scalp clone was CD4 or CD8 was inferred by checking scalp TCRbeta sequences against the CD4 and CD8 repertoires from sorted blood. The clones in this table, taken by TCRdb from immuneACCESS, are in-frame only. Not every clone is retained; where verified, under half of the shortfall comes from an unresolved V gene, and the cause of the rest is unknown. That table gives V, J and clone size, and the DNA gave D and trimming. The sample has under 200,000 clones on record, about two thirds of them singletons. The ten largest account for 0.9% to 1% of the sample.

V is pared back by 2 bases and J by 4 bases, with 6 bases lying between the germline termini. From the cysteine up to the phenylalanine, the CDR3 has a length of 13 residues. Just CDR3 DNA is preserved here, 39 bases in frame from base 1. In the germline V gene (reference sequence), CDR1 corresponds to GTSNPN and CDR2 to SVGIG. This material consisted of CD4+ T cells sorted from blood, taken at week 4, from a patient treated with tofacitinib. The chain couples TRBV30 to TRBJ1-6; too little of a D gene remains to name it. This TCR derives from a human donor with alopecia areata. The DNA sequence is TGTGCCTGGAGTCCTGGATATAATTCACCCCTCCACTTT. The resulting protein is CAWSPGYNSPLHF.